The 27 T cell receptor beta chains presented below share a single source sample, sequenced in a study of shared clonotypes between healthy human individuals (dated by TCRdb to 2019 to 2021). Receptors were amplified or captured by the immunoSEQ multiplex PCR assay. Held by TCRdb, this immuneACCESS table contains in-frame sequences only and omits some clones. Under half of the omission traces to an unresolved V gene where checked; the cause of the rest is unknown. Here the sample has roughly 2,500,000 clones; approximately 93% occur a single time. The ten biggest clones cover around 0.37% of the sample. The sequencing input was naive CD4+ T cells from PBMCs. The cell subset or site label on this specimen signifies: CD45RA+ positively selected. The origin of the receptors is a man younger than 35 in good health. Some clones in this sample may be carry-over from other donors' samples.

J is TRBJ2-2 and V is TRBV5-1; D not resolved. CDR1 SGHRS and CDR2 YFSETQ come from the germline V gene. Trimming took 0 bases from V and 4 from J, leaving 7 bases between them. There are 14 residues in the CDR3. CDR3 protein: CASSLEVTTGELFF. CDR3 bases: TGCGCCAGCAGCTTGGAGGTGACCACCGGGGAGCTGTTTTTT.

The chain joins TRBV11-2 to TRBJ2-2, with D possibly matching TRBD2 (6 bases). The CDR3 spans 14 residues. Trimming pared 5 bases from V and 6 bases from J, leaving 13 bases between. Germline V gives CDR1 SGHAT, CDR2 FQNNGV. CDR3: CASSERLVSGELFF. The CDR3 nucleotides are TGTGCCAGCAGCGAGAGACTAGTTTCCGGGGAGCTGTTTTTT.

The rearrangement links TRBV19 to TRBJ2-5, with 14 bases that match TRBD2. CDR1 is LNHDA, CDR2 SQIVND, per germline (reference sequence). The CDR3 is 14 amino acids. Trimming removed 8 bases from V and 5 bases from J; junction bases left unmatched: 4. The CDR3: CASGTSGSWETQYF. CDR3 nucleotide sequence: TGTGCCAGTGGGACTAGCGGGAGTTGGGAGACCCAGTACTTC.

The chain recombines TRBV19 with TRBJ1-1, with a possible D match to TRBD1 (6 bases). The CDR3 runs to 17 residues. Trimming cost V 4 bases and J 0 bases, with 18 bases left between them. Germline assignment: CDR1 LNHDA and CDR2 SQIVND (reference sequence). This chain's CDR3 is CASSTAGSTGMNTEAFF. The CDR3 nucleotides are TGTGCCAGTAGTACGGCAGGGTCGACAGGTATGAACACTGAAGCTTTCTTT.

CDR3 nucleotide sequence: TGTGCCAGCTCACCACGGGCCAGGGGAAGTGACGAGCAGTACTTC. As protein: CASSPRARGSDEQYF. This chain uses TRBV18 with TRBJ2-7, with TRBD1 as a possible D gene (6 bases). Trimming stripped 1 base from V and 5 bases from J, with 15 bases between. Germline V gene lookup returns CDR1 KGHSH and CDR2 LQKENI. The CDR3 spans 15 residues. Drawing the rest from reference TRBV18 and TRBJ2-7, the complete variable domain is NAGVMQNPRHLVRRRGQEARLRCSPMKGHSHVYWYRQLPEEGLKFMVYLQKENIIDESGMPKERFSAEFPKEGPSILRIQQVVRGDSAAYFCASSPRARGSDEQYFGPGTRLTVT.

The CDR3 DNA is TGTGCCAGCAAAGGACTAGCGTTCACCGGGGAGCTGTTTTTT. As protein: CASKGLAFTGELFF. The chain employs TRBV27 and TRBJ2-2; 9 bases line up with TRBD2. Germline CDR1 is MNHEY and CDR2 is SMNVEV (reference sequence). This CDR3 is 14 amino acids long. J gave up 4 bases and V 7 bases, and 4 bases lay outside the gene matches.

The chain employs TRBV4-2 and TRBJ1-2; D call uncertain. CDR3 length: 17 amino acids. The germline V and J ends were trimmed by 4 bases and 5 bases, with 23 bases remaining between them. Germline V gene lookup returns CDR1 LGHNA and CDR2 YNFKEQ. In DNA, the CDR3 is TGTGCCAGCAGCCCACGTCTATTGGAGGGAATGCGGTATGGCTACACCTTC. Encoded protein: CASSPRLLEGMRYGYTF.

The V call is TRBV7-9, the J call TRBJ2-4; 9 bases map to TRBD1. Trimming cost V 4 bases and J 1 base; bases outside gene matches: 8. This CDR3 is built from 17 residues. CDR1 SEHNR and CDR2 FQNEAQ come from the germline V gene (reference sequence). CDR3 sequence: CASSSGTGNGAKNIQYF. The CDR3 DNA reads as TGTGCCAGCAGCTCCGGGACAGGGAATGGCGCCAAAAACATTCAGTACTTC. Variable domain in full (rest from reference TRBV7-9 and TRBJ2-4): DTGVSQNPRHKITKRGQNVTFRCDPISEHNRLYWYRQTLGQGPEFLTYFQNEAQLEKSRLLSDRFSAERPKGSFSTLEIQRTEQGDSAMYLCASSSGTGNGAKNIQYFGAGTRLSVL.

The chain carries TRBV28 and TRBJ1-6, with 8 bases fitting TRBD1. The CDR3 has 12 amino acids. Germline V gene lookup returns CDR1 MDHEN and CDR2 SYDVKM. Unmatched junction bases numbered 4, after V lost 11 bases and J lost 7 bases. The CDR3 region has the DNA TGTGCCGGAAGACAGGGGAATTCACCCCTCCACTTT. Protein: CAGRQGNSPLHF.

The rearrangement joins TRBV7-3 to TRBJ1-4; D unclear. The CDR3 spans 13 residues. The ends were cut back, 0 bases at V and 5 bases at J, with 4 bases in the middle. Per the germline V gene, CDR1 is SGHTA and CDR2 is FQGTGA. CDR3 sequence: CASSLTGNEKLFF. In nucleotides, the CDR3 is TGTGCCAGCAGCTTAACAGGGAATGAAAAACTGTTTTTT.

This rearrangement joins TRBV28 to TRBJ2-3; weak D call: TRBD2 (6 bases). V was cut by 6 bases and J by 3 bases, with 16 bases left in between. CDR1 is MDHEN, CDR2 SYDVKM, per germline. The CDR3 runs to 15 residues. CDR3 sequence (DNA): TGTGCCAGCAGCCCGTCGGGGGACCCGACAGATACGCAGTATTTT. It yields the protein CASSPSGDPTDTQYF.

The rearrangement joins TRBV5-1 to TRBJ2-7, with 8 bases matching TRBD2. The CDR3 is 17 amino acids. With V trimmed by 5 bases and J by 4 bases, 17 bases remained unmatched. CDR1 and CDR2 (germline): SGHRS, YFSETQ. The CDR3 spells CASRAGGWTLPTYEQYF. The CDR3, as DNA: TGCGCCAGCAGGGCGGGAGGTTGGACCCTACCAACTTACGAGCAGTACTTC.

The sample holds one count of this clone. The V call is TRBV6-6, the J call TRBJ2-7; TRBD1 matches at 9 bases. The CDR3 has 13 residues. Trimming at V came to 9 bases and at J to 1 base, leaving 4 bases not matched to a gene. The V gene's germline CDR1 is MNHNY and CDR2 SVGAGI (reference sequence). CDR3 amino acids: CASRDRASYEQYF. The DNA for the CDR3 is TGTGCCAGTAGGGACAGGGCGTCCTACGAGCAGTACTTC.

CDR3 sequence (DNA): TGCAGCGTTGGACGGCGGAAGGAGGGCTACACCTTC. Protein sequence: CSVGRRKEGYTF. The J gene is TRBJ1-2, the V gene TRBV29-1; no firm D call. V lost 4 bases to trimming and J lost 8 bases, with 14 bases between them. CDR1 is SQVTM and CDR2 is ANQGSEA in the germline V gene. The CDR3 contains 12 residues.

A word on this clone: The sample contains more than one DNA sequence encoding this CDR3. The chain links TRBV9 to TRBJ2-5, with a tentative D call TRBD1 (5 bases). Trimming cost V 0 bases and J 4 bases, with 7 bases left between them. CDR1 is SGDLS, CDR2 YYNGEE, per germline. There are 13 residues in the CDR3. CDR3 amino acids: CASSVGQGETQYF. As DNA, the CDR3 is TGTGCCAGCAGCGTAGGTCAGGGAGAGACCCAGTACTTC.

The V and J genes are TRBV5-1 and TRBJ2-7; TRBD1 might be the D (6 bases). Trimming stripped 4 bases from V and 2 bases from J, with 16 bases between. Germline V lookup: CDR1 SGHRS, CDR2 YFSETQ. This CDR3 contains 15 residues. CDR3 nucleotides: TGCGCCAGCAGCCCGACAGGCCAGCCAGCCTACGAGCAGTACTTC. Translating gives CASSPTGQPAYEQYF.

The chain is built from TRBV30 and TRBJ2-3, with D tentatively TRBD1 or TRBD2 (5 bases each). Trimming cost V 0 bases and J 1 base, with 14 bases left between them. Germline V lookup: CDR1 GTSNPN, CDR2 SVGIG (reference sequence). This CDR3 region has 16 residues. The CDR3 DNA follows: TGTGCCTGGAGTGTCTCTTGGGGCGGGCGCACAGATACGCAGTATTTT. Protein sequence: CAWSVSWGGRTDTQYF.

V and J are TRBV27 and TRBJ1-2; D is uncertain. Germline V gene data show CDR1 as MNHEY and CDR2 as SMNVEV (reference sequence). This CDR3 is 17 amino acids long. The V end lost 5 bases, the J end lost 4 bases, and 23 bases lay between the germline ends. CDR3 nucleotides: TGTGCCAGCAGTCGCCGAAATCCGACTCAGGAACCCTATGGCTACACCTTC. It yields the protein CASSRRNPTQEPYGYTF.

Turning to this clone: Other DNA sequences within the sample encode an identical CDR3. J is TRBJ2-7 and V is TRBV7-2, with TRBD1 matching over 11 bases. CDR1 is SGHTA, CDR2 FQGNSA, per germline. CDR3 length: 13 amino acids. V gave up 5 bases and J gave up 6 bases; unmatched junction bases: 3. The CDR3 sequence is CASSRDRGGEQYF. CDR3 sequence (DNA): TGTGCCAGCAGCCGGGACAGGGGGGGCGAGCAGTACTTC.

This clone was picked up a small number of times. Other DNA variants within this sample encode the same CDR3. The CDR3 is CASSEAGTGNYGYTF. The CDR3 nucleotides are TGTGCCAGCAGTGAAGCTGGGACAGGGAACTATGGCTACACCTTC. The chain employs TRBV6-1 and TRBJ1-2; the match to TRBD1 covers 9 bases. V lost 0 bases, J lost 2 bases, and 1 base stayed unmatched. Germline V gene lookup returns CDR1 MNHNS and CDR2 SASEGT. The CDR3 consists of 15 residues.

Concerning this clone: Distinct nucleotide sequences in the sample also encode this CDR3. The rearrangement joins TRBV28 to TRBJ1-4; no clear D gene. The germline V and J ends were trimmed by 6 bases and 4 bases, with 18 bases remaining between them. This CDR3 is 16 amino acids long. Germline V gives CDR1 MDHEN, CDR2 SYDVKM. The CDR3 reads CASRTPEGGYNEKLFF. In DNA form, the CDR3 reads TGTGCCAGCAGAACCCCGGAGGGAGGTTATAATGAAAAACTGTTTTTT.

A few counts support this clone. The gene calls are TRBV30 and TRBJ1-1; D remains unclear. Trimming cost V 4 bases and J 2 bases, with 11 bases left between them. Germline CDR1 and CDR2: GTSNPN and SVGIG (reference sequence). CDR3 length: 13 amino acids. This CDR3 is CAWKVTHNTEAFF. Here the CDR3 DNA reads TGTGCCTGGAAAGTTACACACAACACTGAAGCTTTCTTT.

This chain uses TRBV19 with TRBJ2-2; 9 nucleotides align to TRBD2. Unmatched junction bases numbered 2, after V lost 3 bases and J lost 0 bases. Germline CDR1 is LNHDA and CDR2 is SQIVND (reference sequence). This CDR3 spans 16 amino acids. The CDR3 here is CASSIPSGANTGELFF. The CDR3 nucleotides are TGTGCCAGTAGTATCCCTAGCGGGGCGAACACCGGGGAGCTGTTTTTT.

Concerning this clone: The same CDR3 also results from other DNA sequences found in this sample. V gene TRBV6-5 combines with J gene TRBJ2-7; maybe TRBD1 (6 bases). Between the trimmed V and J ends, which lost 6 bases and 2 bases, there was a span of 14 bases. The CDR3 has 14 residues. The germline V gene has CDR1 MNHEY and CDR2 SVGAGI. CDR3 coding DNA: TGTGCCAGCAGGAAAACAGGGCAAGCCTACGAGCAGTACTTC. Amino acid sequence: CASRKTGQAYEQYF.

This chain links TRBV6-5 with TRBJ1-5; D remains unclear. The CDR3 has 14 amino acids. Per germline, CDR1 MNHEY and CDR2 SVGAGI. V was trimmed by 4 bases and J by 4 bases, leaving 11 bases between them. CDR3 sequence: CASSLGQWNQPQHF. The CDR3 region has the DNA TGTGCCAGCAGTTTAGGGCAGTGGAATCAGCCCCAGCATTTT.

The chain employs TRBV7-3 and TRBJ2-7; D unclear. Trimming stripped 2 bases from V and 0 bases from J, with 8 bases between. The CDR3 sequence is 14 residues long. The germline V gene encodes CDR1 SGHTA and CDR2 FQGTGA. The CDR3 protein is CASSLFTPSYEQYF. CDR3 sequence (DNA): TGTGCCAGCAGCTTATTCACACCCTCCTACGAGCAGTACTTC.

This clone was counted once. The chain combines TRBV15 with TRBJ2-1, with D hard to call. The CDR3 sequence is 12 residues long. Germline V gene data show CDR1 as LNHNV and CDR2 as YYDKDF (reference sequence). Between the trimmed V and J ends, which lost 0 bases and 8 bases, there was a span of 5 bases. The CDR3 nucleotides read TGTGCCACCAGCAGAGATCAAGATGAGCAGTTCTTC. Translation: CATSRDQDEQFF.